The 9 T cell receptor beta chains listed next were all sequenced from one sample in a study of T cells in Graves' hyperthyroidism and ophthalmopathy (dated by TCRdb to the late 2010s). The method behind the library was multiplex PCR. Sequencing used an Illumina HiSeq 2000. Amplification of TCR beta CDR3 regions was carried out from RNA transcripts. A first-round RT-PCR of the TCR CDR3 used the HTBI primer set with the Qiagen OneStep RT-PCR kit. Starting from the raw public reads, TCRdb applied fastp trimming at Q25, assembled clones with MiXCR and retained in-frame beta chains. All rows with the same CDR3 protein become a single entry with the most common DNA and genes. The sample table shows hundreds of thousands of distinct CDR3 sequences, and less than 20% are seen once. The top ten constitute 40% to 50% of the sample. The sample was blood. The receptors stem from a man aged 35 to 55 with Graves' ophthalmopathy.

This clonotype has more than one count but fewer than ten. The rearrangement joins TRBV6-2 or TRBV6-3 to TRBJ2-1; D is unclear. The CDR3 extends over 17 amino acids. Germline V gene sequence: CDR1 MNHEY, CDR2 SVGEGT. Trimming took 2 bases from V and 2 from J, leaving 16 bases between them. Written as DNA, the CDR3 is TGTGCCAGCAGTTACCCGCTTTCTAGTGGGGCCTACAATGAGCAGTTCTTC. Translated, it gives CASSYPLSSGAYNEQFF.

This clonotype was seen ten or more times. The chain is built from TRBV13 and TRBJ2-7; no clear D gene. V dropped 5 bases and J dropped 7 bases, with 24 bases sitting between them. This CDR3 region has 16 residues. Germline CDR1 and CDR2: PRHDT and FYEKMQ (reference sequence). CDR3 residues: CASSPRSVGPKGEQYF. CDR3 in DNA: TGTGCCAGCAGCCCCCGTTCGGTGGGTCCGAAGGGAGAGCAGTACTTC.

In this sample, this clonotype turned up many times. The genes are TRBV27 and TRBJ2-3; D may match TRBD1 or TRBD2 (6 bases each). Germline V CDR1 and CDR2: MNHEY, SMNVEV (reference sequence). There are 15 residues in the CDR3. Deletions cut 11 bases from V and 2 bases from J, with 20 bases between. The CDR3 DNA sequence: TGTGCCTACTACTGGGGGCGGGGCAACACAGATACGCAGTATTTT. Residues: CAYYWGRGNTDTQYF.

The chain links TRBV10-3 to TRBJ2-1; perhaps D is TRBD1 or TRBD2 (6 bases each). V lost 9 bases, J lost 0 bases, and 12 bases lay in between. The CDR3 runs 14 residues. The germline V gene has CDR1 ENHRY and CDR2 SYGVKD. The CDR3 loop is CAIRRGNSYNEQFF. The CDR3 DNA reads TGTGCCATTAGGAGGGGGAACTCCTACAATGAGCAGTTCTTC.

This clonotype was seen a few times. The gene calls are TRBV20-1 and TRBJ2-7; unclear D gene. The V gene lost 7 bases and the J gene lost 3 bases, with 10 bases spanning the gap. Germline values: CDR1 DFQATT, CDR2 SNEGSKA (reference sequence). This CDR3 has 11 residues. In DNA, the CDR3 is TGCAGTGTTCGGTGGAGCTACGAGCAGTACTTC. It specifies CSVRWSYEQYF.

This clonotype occurred a few times. The rearrangement joins TRBV3-1 to TRBJ1-6; D remains ambiguous. V was shortened by 6 bases and J by 3 bases, with 3 bases between the two germline ends. Per the germline V gene, CDR1 is LGHDT and CDR2 is YNNKEL (reference sequence). CDR3 length: 12 amino acids. The CDR3 sequence: CASRDYNSPLHF. The DNA for the CDR3 is TGTGCCAGCAGGGACTATAATTCACCCCTCCACTTT.

This clonotype showed up just a few times. The rearrangement uses TRBV7-9 and TRBJ2-5, with TRBD1 matching 7 bases. The V gene end was trimmed by 4 bases and the J gene end by 2 bases; junction bases not matched to a gene: 1. CDR1 is SEHNR, CDR2 FQNEAQ, per germline (reference sequence). This CDR3 comprises 13 residues. CDR3 loop: CASSWTGQETQYF. CDR3 coding DNA: TGTGCCAGCAGCTGGACAGGTCAAGAGACCCAGTACTTC.

CDR3: CSVNTAAGYEQYF. CDR3 nucleotides: TGCAGCGTTAACACGGCCGCGGGCTACGAGCAGTACTTC. The chain combines TRBV29-1 with TRBJ2-7; D may be TRBD2 (5 bases). Per germline, CDR1 SQVTM and CDR2 ANQGSEA. Trimming pared 5 bases from V and 3 bases from J, leaving 14 bases between. The CDR3 spans 13 residues.

The rearrangement links TRBV3-1 to TRBJ1-5; 12 bases fit TRBD1. The CDR3 covers 16 residues. Germline-derived CDR1 and CDR2 are LGHDT and YNNKEL (reference sequence). Unmatched junction bases numbered 9, after V lost 6 bases and J lost 6 bases. This CDR3 is CASSRSGTGGSQPQHF. CDR3 nucleotide sequence: TGTGCCAGCAGTCGTTCCGGGACAGGGGGCAGTCAGCCCCAGCATTTT.